This TCR beta chain was captured by sequencing in a study of blood T cell repertoires in COVID-19. Background on the study: Specimens from acute and convalescent COVID-19 originated in the United States, Italy and Spain.

This clone has just one count. The V segment lost 0 bases and the J segment 5 bases; nucleotides outside the gene matches: 11. Germline assignment: CDR1 SGDLS and CDR2 YYNGEE. The CDR3 runs 17 residues. Here immunoSEQ multiplex PCR was the method, and the copy in TCRdb shows in-frame clones only, minus some. The data contain more than 200,000 clones, roughly 86% of them singletons. Enrollees, roughly 18 to 89 years old, lived in about two dozen US areas. V gene TRBV9 combines with J gene TRBJ2-1; TRBD2 matches at 7 bases. The TCR sequence derives from a woman aged 50 to 65 who had recovered from COVID-19. Sequencing was carried out using PBMCs or T cells enriched from blood (not recorded which). CDR3: CASSVASRLAVNNEQFF. As DNA, the CDR3 is TGTGCCAGCAGCGTAGCCTCCCGGCTAGCGGTTAACAATGAGCAGTTCTTC.